The next 13 T cell receptor beta chains were all read from a single sample in a study of control samples from healthy donors and cancer patients. Profiled with immunoSEQ multiplex PCR; TCRdb holds only in-frame clones, not every one. Here the sample spans about 250,000 clones, more than 65% being singletons. Source material: PBMCs. The receptors come from a woman aged 55-70 years with lung cancer.

The V gene is TRBV6-6, the J gene TRBJ1-2; 10 nucleotides agree with TRBD1. The J segment lost 4 bases and the V segment lost 7 bases, leaving 6 bases of the junction unmatched. CDR1 and CDR2 from the germline V gene are MNHNY and SVGAGI (reference sequence). This CDR3 has 14 amino acids. CDR3 sequence: CASTIRQGAYGYTF. CDR3 sequence (DNA): TGTGCCAGCACCATCCGACAGGGGGCCTATGGCTACACCTTC.

This chain links TRBV6-5 with TRBJ1-5; maybe TRBD1 (5 bases). The V end was cut by 6 bases, the J end by 6 bases, with 12 bases between. CDR1 and CDR2 (germline): MNHEY, SVGAGI. The CDR3 sequence is 13 residues long. Written as DNA, the CDR3 is TGTGCCAGCAGGGAGGGGTTTCGTCAGCCCCAGCATTTT. Translating it yields CASREGFRQPQHF.

This chain links TRBV4-2 with TRBJ2-3; TRBD2 might be the D (5 bases). Germline V gene sequence: CDR1 LGHNA, CDR2 YNFKEQ. V was shortened by 10 bases and J by 1 base, with 12 bases between the two germline ends. This CDR3 is 13 amino acids long. CDR3 region: CATRGLGTDTQYF. The DNA for the CDR3 is TGTGCCACCAGAGGGCTAGGCACAGATACGCAGTATTTT.

About this clone: The sample holds other DNA sequences that translate to the same CDR3. The chain joins TRBV5-1 to TRBJ1-1; D possibly corresponds to TRBD1 (6 bases). The CDR3 spans 14 residues. Trimming pared 0 bases from V and 1 base from J, leaving 7 bases between. Germline CDR1 is SGHRS and CDR2 is YFSETQ. CDR3 nucleotide sequence: TGCGCCAGCAGCTTGGGGACAGCGAACACTGAAGCTTTCTTT. This gives the protein CASSLGTANTEAFF. The variable domain in full, with the rest retrieved from reference TRBV5-1 and TRBJ1-1, is KAGVTQTPRYLIKTRGQQVTLSCSPISGHRSVSWYQQTPGQGLQFLFEYFSETQRNKGNFPGRFSGRQFSNSRSEMNVSTLELGDSALYLCASSLGTANTEAFFGQGTRLTVV.

This clone was detected once. Germline is not matched at one junction end, which may reflect a read error. This chain uses TRBV7-7 with TRBJ1-1, with a tentative D call TRBD1 (6 bases). Germline V CDR1 and CDR2: SSHAT, FNYEAQ (reference sequence). CDR3 length equals 13 residues. CDR3: CASSLSGDTEAFF. CDR3 DNA sequence: TGTGCTAGCAGCTTATCAGGGGACACTGAAGCTTTCTTT.

The chain is built from TRBV19 and TRBJ1-1; D is perhaps TRBD1 (5 bases). Germline V CDR1 and CDR2: LNHDA, SQIVND (reference sequence). The germline V and J ends were trimmed by 6 bases and 5 bases, with 13 bases remaining between them. The CDR3 loop spans 13 amino acids. The CDR3 loop is CASSTYGGTEAFF. The CDR3 DNA follows: TGTGCCAGTAGCACGTACGGGGGGACTGAAGCTTTCTTT. The complete variable domain, with remaining parts taken from reference TRBV19 and TRBJ1-1, reads DGGITQSPKYLFRKEGQNVTLSCEQNLNHDAMYWYRQDPGQGLRLIYYSQIVNDFQKGDIAEGYSVSREKKESFPLTVTSAQKNPTAFYLCASSTYGGTEAFFGQGTRLTVV.

The chain carries TRBV12-3 or TRBV12-4 and TRBJ1-2; tentative D call: TRBD1 (5 bases). This CDR3 has 13 residues. V lost 7 bases, J lost 6 bases, and 15 bases lay in between. The CDR3 region is CASTTGTRHGYTF. The CDR3 DNA follows: TGTGCCAGCACAACCGGGACCAGACATGGCTACACCTTC.

V and J are TRBV7-9 and TRBJ1-5; D not certain. This CDR3 has 15 amino acids. Between the trimmed V and J ends, which lost 3 bases and 4 bases, there was a span of 13 bases. Germline V gene sequence: CDR1 SEHNR, CDR2 FQNEAQ (reference sequence). The CDR3 nucleotides are TGTGCCAGCAGCTTTGGCCCACCCACGAATCAGCCCCAGCATTTT. It codes for CASSFGPPTNQPQHF.

This rearrangement joins TRBV9 to TRBJ2-1, with D possibly being TRBD2 (5 bases). This CDR3 spans 18 amino acids. The germline V gene has CDR1 SGDLS and CDR2 YYNGEE. V lost 2 bases and J lost 0, with 18 bases in between. CDR3 in amino acids: CASSVGPATTSSYNEQFF. The CDR3, as DNA: TGTGCCAGCAGCGTCGGGCCTGCGACTACTTCCTCCTACAATGAGCAGTTCTTC.

The V and J genes are TRBV18 and TRBJ2-1, with D maybe TRBD2 (5 bases). Trimming shortened V by 1 base and J by 8 bases, and 15 bases separated the two germline ends. The germline CDR1 and CDR2 sequences are KGHSH and LQKENI. The CDR3 covers 15 residues. DNA of the CDR3: TGTGCCAGCTCACCACGGGCCGGGCCCGGGGATGAGCAGTTCTTC. It specifies CASSPRAGPGDEQFF.

The genes are TRBV19 and TRBJ1-1, with TRBD1 identical over 8 bases. V shed 6 bases, J shed 1 base, and the junction held 4 bases outside the gene matches. Germline-derived CDR1 and CDR2 are LNHDA and SQIVND (reference sequence). CDR3 length: 14 residues. CDR3 sequence: CASSRTGRNTEAFF. CDR3 sequence (DNA): TGTGCCAGTAGCCGGACAGGGCGGAACACTGAAGCTTTCTTT. The full variable domain, completed using reference TRBV19 and TRBJ1-1, is DGGITQSPKYLFRKEGQNVTLSCEQNLNHDAMYWYRQDPGQGLRLIYYSQIVNDFQKGDIAEGYSVSREKKESFPLTVTSAQKNPTAFYLCASSRTGRNTEAFFGQGTRLTVV.

This chain uses TRBV6-5 with TRBJ1-4; D not certain. Trimming took off 2 bases at V and 5 bases at J, with 12 bases between the two ends. CDR1 MNHEY and CDR2 SVGAGI come from the germline V gene. The CDR3 totals 15 residues. The CDR3 sequence is CASSYGLGQNEKLFF. The CDR3 DNA is TGTGCCAGCAGTTACGGTCTAGGCCAAAATGAAAAACTGTTTTTT.

V is TRBV28 and J is TRBJ2-5; TRBD1 might be the D (6 bases). The CDR3 runs 14 residues. Germline lookup yields CDR1 MDHEN and CDR2 SYDVKM. Trimming stripped 7 bases from V and 2 bases from J, with 14 bases between. As DNA, the CDR3 is TGTGCCAGCACCCCGGGACACTCACAAGAGACCCAGTACTTC. This translates into CASTPGHSQETQYF.